This TCR beta chain was recorded in a study of T cell responses to AZD1222 COVID-19 vaccine. Across the whole study: Some second doses came at about 4 weeks and others at about 12 weeks; these were pooled. Overall study results and limits: Variant regions that are unmutated are reportedly the target of nearly half of spike-specific TCRs. The donor group comprised mostly white British people and more females; the analysis possibly underestimated clonal diversity. AZD1222 recipients seropositive at baseline numbered only six or seven.

Profiling relied on immunoSEQ multiplex PCR, and the TCRdb table lists in-frame clones only, not all of them. The sample has 100,000 to 150,000 clones; 90% are singletons. V was trimmed by 2 bases and J by 0 bases, leaving 7 bases between them. The CDR3 spans 14 residues. CDR1 and CDR2 (germline): SQVTM, ANQGSEA. With respect to this clone: No antigen is known for it.

The chain couples TRBV29-1 to TRBJ2-2, with no clear D. The clonotype comes from an adult in good health. This specimen consisted of peripheral blood, obtained on day 0 of AZD1222 vaccination. The CDR3 spells CSVEQNSNTGELFF. The CDR3 DNA reads TGCAGCGTTGAACAGAACTCGAACACCGGGGAGCTGTTTTTT.